This TCR beta chain was recovered during a study of OX40 agonist ivuxolimab in advanced cancers. Germline V gene sequence: CDR1 SNHLY, CDR2 FYNNEI. V lost 2 bases to trimming and J lost 8 bases, with 9 bases between them. CDR3 length equals 12 residues. Clones were read by immunoSEQ multiplex PCR, and TCRdb kept only the in-frame ones, dropping some. The sample includes 55,000 to 80,000 clones, around 90% of them seen just once. This chain joins TRBV2 and TRBJ1-1, with unresolved D. The clonotype comes from an adult with an advanced solid tumor such as melanoma, head and neck, liver or kidney cancer. Material: CD4+ or CD8+ T cells sorted from blood, obtained in a trial of the OX40 agonist ivuxolimab. The CDR3 is CASSELAEEAFF. DNA for the CDR3: TGTGCCAGCAGTGAACTGGCGGAAGAAGCTTTCTTT.